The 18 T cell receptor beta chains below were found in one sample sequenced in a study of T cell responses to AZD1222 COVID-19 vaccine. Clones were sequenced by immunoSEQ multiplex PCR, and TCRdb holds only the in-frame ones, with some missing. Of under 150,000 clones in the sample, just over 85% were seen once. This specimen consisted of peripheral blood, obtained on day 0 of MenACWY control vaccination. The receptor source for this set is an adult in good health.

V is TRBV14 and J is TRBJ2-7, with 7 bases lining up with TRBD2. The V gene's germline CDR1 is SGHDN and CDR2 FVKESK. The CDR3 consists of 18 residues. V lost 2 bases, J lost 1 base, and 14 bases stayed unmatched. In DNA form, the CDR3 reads TGTGCCAGCAGCCAATATTCGGGCCGAGCGGGATGGTCCTACGAGCAGTACTTC. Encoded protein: CASSQYSGRAGWSYEQYF.

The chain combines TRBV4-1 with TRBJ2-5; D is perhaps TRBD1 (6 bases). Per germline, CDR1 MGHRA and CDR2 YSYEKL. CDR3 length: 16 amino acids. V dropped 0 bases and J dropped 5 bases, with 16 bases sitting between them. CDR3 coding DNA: TGCGCCAGCAGCCAAGAAGTTTCCCTGGGACACGAGACCCAGTACTTC. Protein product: CASSQEVSLGHETQYF.

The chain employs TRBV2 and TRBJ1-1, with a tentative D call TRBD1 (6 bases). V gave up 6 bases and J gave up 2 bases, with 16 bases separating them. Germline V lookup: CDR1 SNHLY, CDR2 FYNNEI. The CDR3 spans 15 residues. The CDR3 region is CASRLTGHDNTEAFF. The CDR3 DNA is TGTGCCAGCAGATTGACGGGACACGATAACACTGAAGCTTTCTTT.

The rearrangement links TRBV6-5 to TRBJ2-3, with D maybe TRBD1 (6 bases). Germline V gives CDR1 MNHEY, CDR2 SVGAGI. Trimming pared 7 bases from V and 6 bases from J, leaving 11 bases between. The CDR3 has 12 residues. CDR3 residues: CASTGTTDTQYF. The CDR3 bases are TGTGCCAGCACCGGGACAACCGATACGCAGTATTTT.

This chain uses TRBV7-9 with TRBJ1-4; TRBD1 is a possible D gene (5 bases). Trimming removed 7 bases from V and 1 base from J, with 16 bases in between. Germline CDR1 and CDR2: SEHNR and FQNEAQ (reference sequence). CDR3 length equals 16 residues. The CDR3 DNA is TGTGCCAGCAAGACGGGGCCTGGGGGAACTAATGAAAAACTGTTTTTT. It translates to CASKTGPGGTNEKLFF. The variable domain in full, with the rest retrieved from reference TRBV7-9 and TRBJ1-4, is DTGVSQNPRHKITKRGQNVTFRCDPISEHNRLYWYRQTLGQGPEFLTYFQNEAQLEKSRLLSDRFSAERPKGSFSTLEIQRTEQGDSAMYLCASKTGPGGTNEKLFFGSGTQLSVL.

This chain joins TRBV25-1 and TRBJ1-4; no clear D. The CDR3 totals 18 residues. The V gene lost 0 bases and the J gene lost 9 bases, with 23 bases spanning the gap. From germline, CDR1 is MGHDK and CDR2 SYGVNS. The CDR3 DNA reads TGTGCCAGCAGTGAATATTCGGGCAGCACCGCCCTTATGCAAAAACTGTTTTTT. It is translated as CASSEYSGSTALMQKLFF.

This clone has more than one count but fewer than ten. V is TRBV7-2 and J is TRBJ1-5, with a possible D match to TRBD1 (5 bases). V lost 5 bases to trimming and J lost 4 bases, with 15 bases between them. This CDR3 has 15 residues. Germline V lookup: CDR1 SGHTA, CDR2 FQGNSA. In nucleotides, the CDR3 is TGTGCCAGCAGCCCCCATAGGGGTATGAATCAGCCCCAGCATTTT. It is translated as CASSPHRGMNQPQHF. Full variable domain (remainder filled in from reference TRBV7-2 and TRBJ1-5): GAGVSQSPSNKVTEKGKDVELRCDPISGHTALYWYRQSLGQGLEFLIYFQGNSAPDKSGLPSDRFSAERTGGSVSTLTIQRTQQEDSAVYLCASSPHRGMNQPQHFGDGTRLSIL.

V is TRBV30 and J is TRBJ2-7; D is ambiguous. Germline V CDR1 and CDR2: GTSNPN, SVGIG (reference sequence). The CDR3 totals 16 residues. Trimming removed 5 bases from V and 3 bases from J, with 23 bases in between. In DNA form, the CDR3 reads TGTGCCTGGGGTCAAATTGGTCAGGTGACATACTACGAGCAGTACTTC. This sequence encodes CAWGQIGQVTYYEQYF.

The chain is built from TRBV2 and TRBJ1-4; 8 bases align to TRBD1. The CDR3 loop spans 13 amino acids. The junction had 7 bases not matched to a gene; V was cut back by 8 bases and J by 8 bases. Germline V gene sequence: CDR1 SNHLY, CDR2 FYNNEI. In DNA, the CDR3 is TGTGCCAGCTCCCTGACAGGGGTCGAAAAACTGTTTTTT. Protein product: CASSLTGVEKLFF.

CDR3 nucleotide sequence: TGTGCCAGCAGCTCCAGGGGCGGGATTAATGAGCAGTTCTTC. Its translation: CASSSRGGINEQFF. The chain employs TRBV5-4 and TRBJ2-1; tentatively, D is TRBD1 or TRBD2 (6 bases each). V shed 3 bases and J shed 7 bases, with 14 bases lying between them. CDR1 and CDR2 from the germline V gene are SGHNT and YYREEE (reference sequence). The CDR3 spans 14 residues.

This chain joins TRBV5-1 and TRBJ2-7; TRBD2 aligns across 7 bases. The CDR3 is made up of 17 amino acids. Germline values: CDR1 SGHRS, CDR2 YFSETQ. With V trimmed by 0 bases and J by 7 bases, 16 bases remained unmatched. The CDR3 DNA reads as TGCGCCAGCAGCTTGGGCGGTAGCGGGTCCTTGACGGGGGAGCAGTACTTC. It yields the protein CASSLGGSGSLTGEQYF.

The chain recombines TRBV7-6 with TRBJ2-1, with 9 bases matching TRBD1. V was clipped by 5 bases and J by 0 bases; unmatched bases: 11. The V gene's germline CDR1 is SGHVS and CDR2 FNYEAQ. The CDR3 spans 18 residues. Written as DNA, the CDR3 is TGTGCCAGCAGCCCGAGGCCGGGACAGGGTAGCTCCTACAATGAGCAGTTCTTC. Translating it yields CASSPRPGQGSSYNEQFF.

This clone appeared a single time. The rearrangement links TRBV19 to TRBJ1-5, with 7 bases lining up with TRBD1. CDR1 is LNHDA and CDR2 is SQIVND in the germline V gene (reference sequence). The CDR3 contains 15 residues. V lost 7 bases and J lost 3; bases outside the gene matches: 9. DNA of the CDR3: TGTGCCAGTAAAGTTCGGGACAGACTCAATCAGCCCCAGCATTTT. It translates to CASKVRDRLNQPQHF.

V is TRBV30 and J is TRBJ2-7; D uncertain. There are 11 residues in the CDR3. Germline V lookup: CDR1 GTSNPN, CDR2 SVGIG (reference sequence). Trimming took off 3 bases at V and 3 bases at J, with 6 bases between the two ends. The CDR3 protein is CAWSQLYEQYF. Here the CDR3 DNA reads TGTGCCTGGAGCCAACTCTACGAGCAGTACTTC.

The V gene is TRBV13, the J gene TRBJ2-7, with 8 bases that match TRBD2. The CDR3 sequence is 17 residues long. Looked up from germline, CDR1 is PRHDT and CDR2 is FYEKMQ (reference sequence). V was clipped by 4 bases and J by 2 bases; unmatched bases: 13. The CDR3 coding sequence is TGTGCCAGCAGCTCGGCCGAACTTAGCGGGAAACCCTACGAGCAGTACTTC. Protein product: CASSSAELSGKPYEQYF.

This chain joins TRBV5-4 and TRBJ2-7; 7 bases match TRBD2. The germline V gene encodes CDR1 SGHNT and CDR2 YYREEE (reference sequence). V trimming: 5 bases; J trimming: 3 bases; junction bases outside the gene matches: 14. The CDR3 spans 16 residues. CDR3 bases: TGTGCCAGCAGTTTTGGGGGGGGTGGAGCGAACTACGAGCAGTACTTC. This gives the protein CASSFGGGGANYEQYF.

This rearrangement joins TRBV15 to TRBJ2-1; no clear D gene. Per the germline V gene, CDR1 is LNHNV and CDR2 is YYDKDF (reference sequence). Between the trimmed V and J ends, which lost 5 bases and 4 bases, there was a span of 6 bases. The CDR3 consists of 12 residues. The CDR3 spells CATSARYNEQFF. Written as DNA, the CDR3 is TGTGCCACCAGCGCCCGTTACAATGAGCAGTTCTTC.

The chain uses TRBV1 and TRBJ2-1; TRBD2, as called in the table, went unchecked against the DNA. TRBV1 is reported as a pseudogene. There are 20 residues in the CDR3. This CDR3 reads CTSSSGAPYGVSIGGDEQFF. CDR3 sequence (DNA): TGCACCAGCAGCTCCGGGGCTCCATACGGCGTATCTATCGGGGGTGATGAGCAGTTCTTC.